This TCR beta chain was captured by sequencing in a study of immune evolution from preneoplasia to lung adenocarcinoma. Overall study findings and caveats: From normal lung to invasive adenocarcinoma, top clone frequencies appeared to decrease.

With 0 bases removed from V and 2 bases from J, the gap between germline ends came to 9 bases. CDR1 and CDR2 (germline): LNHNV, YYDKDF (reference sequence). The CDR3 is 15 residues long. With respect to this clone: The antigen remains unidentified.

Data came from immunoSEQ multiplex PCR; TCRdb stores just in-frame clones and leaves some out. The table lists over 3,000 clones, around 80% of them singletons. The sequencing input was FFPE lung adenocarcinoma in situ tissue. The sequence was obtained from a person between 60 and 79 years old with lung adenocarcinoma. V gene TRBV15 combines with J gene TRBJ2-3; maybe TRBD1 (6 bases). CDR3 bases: TGTGCCACCAGCAGAGACGGACAGTTCACAGATACGCAGTATTTT. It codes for CATSRDGQFTDTQYF.